The T cell receptor beta chain described here comes from a study of glioma-infiltrating T cells after dendritic cell vaccination. The length of the CDR3 is 18 residues. V was clipped by 5 bases and J by 7 bases; unmatched bases: 11. Germline V gene sequence: CDR1 SEHNR, CDR2 FQNEAQ (reference sequence). Some clones are missing from TCRdb's copy, which holds only in-frame ones; the method was immunoSEQ multiplex PCR. This sample has around 100,000 clones, with approximately 80% found just once. This sample comprised blood, obtained before dendritic cell vaccination. J is TRBJ2-1 and V is TRBV7-9; the match to TRBD2 covers 16 bases. The sequence was collected from a human donor with glioblastoma. CDR3 sequence reads: CASSPPGTSGGARNEQFF. In DNA form, the CDR3 reads TGTGCCAGCAGCCCTCCCGGGACTAGCGGGGGGGCCCGAAATGAGCAGTTCTTC.